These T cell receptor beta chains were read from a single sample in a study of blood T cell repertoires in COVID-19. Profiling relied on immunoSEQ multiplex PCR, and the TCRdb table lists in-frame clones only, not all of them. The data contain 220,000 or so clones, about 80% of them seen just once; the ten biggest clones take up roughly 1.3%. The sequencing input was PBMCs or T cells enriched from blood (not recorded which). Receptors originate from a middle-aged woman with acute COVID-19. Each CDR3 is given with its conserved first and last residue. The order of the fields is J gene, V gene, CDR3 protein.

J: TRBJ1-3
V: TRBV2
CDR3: CASRGGIGDSGNTIYF

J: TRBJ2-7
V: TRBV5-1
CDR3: CASSAHGTSGTYEQYF

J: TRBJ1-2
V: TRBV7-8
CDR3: CASSPRTGSNYGYTF

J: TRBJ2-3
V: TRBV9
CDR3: CASSSSNTRGDTQYF

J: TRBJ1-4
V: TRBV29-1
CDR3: CSATTFTGANEKLFF

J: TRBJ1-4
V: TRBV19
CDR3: CASSTTGVTNEKLFF

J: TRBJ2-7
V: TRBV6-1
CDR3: CASSDLTGWTYEQYF

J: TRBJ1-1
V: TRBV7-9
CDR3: CAGPMNTEAFF

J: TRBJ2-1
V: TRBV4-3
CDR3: CASSQAGTSGGNEQFF

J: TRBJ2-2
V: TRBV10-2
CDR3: CASLEVGGELFF

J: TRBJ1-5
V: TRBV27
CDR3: CASSLAGNQPQHF

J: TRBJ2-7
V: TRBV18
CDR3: CASSPPAGTAYEQYF

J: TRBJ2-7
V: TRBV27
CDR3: CASSWAAGGPSEQYF

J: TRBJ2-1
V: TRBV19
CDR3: CASKELAGGYNEQFF

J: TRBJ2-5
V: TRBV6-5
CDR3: CASSFSGGETQYF

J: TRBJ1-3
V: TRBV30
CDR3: CAWSRGTPSGNTIYF

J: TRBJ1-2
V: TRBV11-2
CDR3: CASSLWGRQGNYGYTF

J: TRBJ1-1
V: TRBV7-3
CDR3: CASSHPQGTTEAFF

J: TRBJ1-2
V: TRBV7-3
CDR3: CASSFGQGLGGYTF

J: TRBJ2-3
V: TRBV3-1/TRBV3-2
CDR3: CASSQEQGNTQYF

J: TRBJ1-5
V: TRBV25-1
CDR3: CASSRDRAGQPQHF

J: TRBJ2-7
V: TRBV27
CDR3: CASSLQGPQYEQYF

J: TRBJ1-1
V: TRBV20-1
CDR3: CSARGSTEAFF

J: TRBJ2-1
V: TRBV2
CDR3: CASRAGVYNEQFF

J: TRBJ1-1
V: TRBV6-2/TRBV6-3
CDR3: CASSYSDRNTEAFF